Below are 11 T cell receptor beta chains sequenced from a single sample in a study of PD-1 blockade in classical Hodgkin lymphoma. Time point given: cycle 4 day 1 (C4D1), after less than 7 weeks of nivolumab. All patients experienced relapse after autologous stem cell transplantation, and brentuximab vedotin exposure was variable. TCRdb's table, derived via immunoSEQ multiplex PCR, lists solely in-frame clones and lacks some. The top ten hold 3.1% of the sample, which has 35,000 to 50,000 clones, 60% to 75% seen once. This specimen consisted of peripheral blood mononuclear cells (PBMCs), obtained before the fourth cycle of nivolumab. These receptors were collected from a human donor with classical Hodgkin lymphoma.

The chain carries TRBV5-8 and TRBJ2-7, with TRBD2 as a possible D gene (5 bases). V dropped 0 bases and J dropped 9 bases, with 22 bases sitting between them. The CDR3 totals 16 residues. The germline V gene has CDR1 SGHTS and CDR2 YDEGEE. The CDR3 DNA follows: TGTGCCAGCAGCTTGGAACCCGGGCGGCTAGCTGATGGGCAGTACTTC. Residues: CASSLEPGRLADGQYF.

The CDR3 region is CASSFTGANTEAFF. The CDR3 DNA is TGTGCCAGCAGCTTTACAGGGGCTAACACTGAAGCTTTCTTT. The chain couples TRBV7-4 to TRBJ1-1; 7 nucleotides agree with TRBD1. J was trimmed by 2 bases and V by 3 bases; bases with no gene match: 3. This CDR3 is built from 14 residues. Germline V CDR1 and CDR2: SGHVT, SQSDAQ.

In the case of this clone: The same CDR3 is also encoded by other DNA sequences in this sample. This rearrangement joins TRBV6-6 to TRBJ2-7, with a tentative D call TRBD2 (5 bases). The germline gives CDR1 MNHNY, CDR2 SVGAGI (reference sequence). The CDR3 has 11 amino acids. The V end lost 6 bases, the J end lost 6 bases, and 9 bases lay between the germline ends. This CDR3 reads CASRGAGEQYF. In DNA, the CDR3 is TGTGCCAGCAGGGGAGCTGGCGAGCAGTACTTC.

V gene TRBV19 combines with J gene TRBJ1-2; D remains unclear. The V gene's germline CDR1 is LNHDA and CDR2 SQIVND (reference sequence). This CDR3 region has 16 residues. Between the trimmed V and J ends, which lost 3 bases and 4 bases, there was a span of 18 bases. This CDR3 is CASSISHDTTGYGYTF. CDR3 nucleotide sequence: TGTGCCAGTAGTATCTCTCATGACACCACCGGCTATGGCTACACCTTC.

This clone is judged medium-sized (0.01 to 0.1%). V gene TRBV4-1 combines with J gene TRBJ2-7, with D tentatively TRBD1 (6 bases). Looked up from germline, CDR1 is MGHRA and CDR2 is YSYEKL. The CDR3 is 12 amino acids. V lost 0 bases to trimming and J lost 7 bases, with 7 bases between them. CDR3 loop: CASSQERGEQYF. CDR3 nucleotide sequence: TGCGCCAGCAGCCAAGAAAGGGGGGAGCAGTACTTC.

The V and J genes are TRBV7-2 and TRBJ1-1; D is perhaps TRBD1 (6 bases). The CDR3 spans 15 residues. The V and J ends lost 2 bases and 1 base respectively, with 11 bases between them. In germline, CDR1 is SGHTA, CDR2 FQGNSA. CDR3 protein: CASSLQGPGNTEAFF. The CDR3 region has the DNA TGTGCCAGCAGCTTACAGGGGCCGGGGAACACTGAAGCTTTCTTT.

The V call is TRBV5-1, the J call TRBJ2-5; 9 bases are a match to TRBD1. The trim removed 6 bases at V and 5 bases at J, leaving 5 bases unmatched. Per germline, CDR1 SGHRS and CDR2 YFSETQ. The CDR3 has 13 residues. CDR3 amino acids: CASTGQGKETQYF. Written as DNA, the CDR3 is TGCGCCAGCACCGGACAGGGGAAGGAGACCCAGTACTTC. The whole variable domain, filled in from reference TRBV5-1 and TRBJ2-5, reads KAGVTQTPRYLIKTRGQQVTLSCSPISGHRSVSWYQQTPGQGLQFLFEYFSETQRNKGNFPGRFSGRQFSNSRSEMNVSTLELGDSALYLCASTGQGKETQYFGPGTRLLVL.

V gene TRBV6-5 combines with J gene TRBJ1-4; D is perhaps TRBD1 (6 bases). The length of the CDR3 is 16 residues. V lost 4 bases, J lost 7 bases, and 19 bases lay in between. CDR1 is MNHEY, CDR2 SVGAGI, per germline. The CDR3 DNA sequence: TGTGCCAGCAGTTGGGGCGGGGGGCAGCATCCTGAAAAACTGTTTTTT. This codes for CASSWGGGQHPEKLFF.

The chain has TRBV2 and TRBJ1-1, with D perhaps TRBD1 (6 bases). Per germline, CDR1 SNHLY and CDR2 FYNNEI. V was clipped by 5 bases and J by 0 bases, with 10 bases between them. This CDR3 spans 14 amino acids. The CDR3 sequence: CASSLDSMNTEAFF. The CDR3 coding sequence is TGTGCCAGCAGTCTGGACAGTATGAACACTGAAGCTTTCTTT.

This chain uses TRBV20-1 with TRBJ1-5; D uncertain. The CDR3 sequence is 11 residues long. The V end was cut by 4 bases, the J end by 4 bases, with 5 bases between. The germline V gene has CDR1 DFQATT and CDR2 SNEGSKA (reference sequence). CDR3 sequence (DNA): TGCAGTGCTACGGTTAATCAGCCCCAGCATTTT. Amino acid sequence: CSATVNQPQHF.

The chain is built from TRBV10-3 and TRBJ2-7; D possibly corresponds to TRBD1 (5 bases). V lost 10 bases and J 1 base, leaving 23 bases between the germline ends. Germline values: CDR1 ENHRY, CDR2 SYGVKD. There are 16 residues in the CDR3. The CDR3 reads CATSKDSQRLSYEQYF. The CDR3 region has the DNA TGTGCCACCTCTAAAGACAGTCAACGCCTGTCCTACGAGCAGTACTTC.